Each of the 5 T cell receptor beta chains below was sequenced from the same sample in a study of PD-L1 blockade in urothelial cancer. Assay: immunoSEQ multiplex PCR; the TCRdb copy retains only in-frame clones and omits some. The sample includes tens of thousands of clones, roughly four fifths of them seen just once. The specimen was PBMCs, collected around atezolizumab (anti-PD-L1) treatment. The receptors shown here come from a man between 70 and 80 years old with urothelial cancer.

The chain uses TRBV6-1 and TRBJ1-5, with D possibly TRBD1 on 6 matching bases. From germline, CDR1 is MNHNS and CDR2 SASEGT. Trimming cost V 3 bases and J 6 bases, with 12 bases left between them. The CDR3 runs 14 residues. CDR3 amino acids: CASSDLQGGQPQHF. The CDR3, as DNA: TGTGCCAGCAGTGATTTACAGGGCGGTCAGCCCCAGCATTTT.

This chain uses TRBV28 with TRBJ1-2; 11 bases are shared with TRBD1. The CDR3 runs to 15 residues. In germline, CDR1 is MDHEN, CDR2 SYDVKM. Unmatched junction bases numbered 9, after V lost 5 bases and J lost 7 bases. CDR3 DNA sequence: TGTGCCAGCAGTCCCTCTGGACAGGGGGCGTCTGGCTACACCTTC. Its translation is CASSPSGQGASGYTF.

V and J are TRBV7-8 and TRBJ2-7; 10 bases are a match to TRBD1. V lost 6 bases, J lost 2 bases, and 13 bases stayed unmatched. CDR1 and CDR2 (germline): SGHVS, FQNEAQ. CDR3 length: 17 amino acids. CDR3 DNA sequence: TGTGCCAGCAGTCCAAACCCCGGGACAGGGGCTACCTACGAGCAGTACTTC. Its protein product is CASSPNPGTGATYEQYF.

This clone occurred once. The chain joins TRBV6-5 to TRBJ1-3; D not certain. This CDR3 contains 15 residues. The ends were cut back, 4 bases at V and 0 bases at J, with 10 bases in the middle. Germline values: CDR1 MNHEY, CDR2 SVGAGI. The CDR3: CASSSVGSSGNTIYF. DNA of the CDR3: TGTGCCAGCAGTTCTGTCGGGAGCTCTGGAAACACCATATATTTT.

This sequence joins TRBV28 and TRBJ2-1; TRBD1 matches 7 bases. J was trimmed by 6 bases and V by 5 bases; bases with no gene match: 7. This CDR3 has 14 residues. Germline loops: CDR1 MDHEN, CDR2 SYDVKM. The CDR3 protein is CASSISTGINEQFF. Here the CDR3 DNA reads TGTGCCAGCAGTATCTCGACAGGGATCAATGAGCAGTTCTTC.